This T cell receptor (beta chain) was sequenced during a study of blood T cell repertoires in COVID-19. The CDR3 spans 16 residues. Germline CDR1 and CDR2: LGHNA and YSLEER. The ends were cut back, 0 bases at V and 0 bases at J, with 10 bases in the middle. Original analysis: Nucleated cell number was recorded as an estimate derived from reference gene primer amplification. Generated by immunoSEQ multiplex PCR, the TCRdb table keeps only in-frame clones and is missing some. For V, J and clone size, that table is used; D and trimming come from the DNA. Counted here are roughly 59,000 clones, 70% to 85% occurring once; the ten biggest clones make up roughly 9.8%.

The specimen was peripheral blood. This chain connects TRBV4-3 to TRBJ2-3; D is uncertain. The receptor comes from a human donor in a cohort sampled during active COVID-19. CDR3 region: CASSQDAAPSTDTQYF. The CDR3 nucleotides read TGCGCCAGCAGCCAAGATGCTGCGCCTAGCACAGATACGCAGTATTTT.